This T cell receptor (beta chain) stems from a study of graft-versus-host responses after intestinal transplantation. Comment on this clone: What it binds is unknown.

The CDR3 totals 14 residues. The V and J ends lost 1 base and 6 bases respectively, with 12 bases between them. Germline V gene lookup returns CDR1 LGHNA and CDR2 YSLEER. Clones were sequenced by immunoSEQ multiplex PCR, and TCRdb holds only the in-frame ones, with some missing. There are over 65,000 clones in the sample; 91% occur only once, and more than 0.095% lies in the top ten. The sequencing used unstimulated CD4+ T cells sorted from spleen or lymph node cells, collected before intestinal transplant. The chain employs TRBV4-3 and TRBJ1-1, with D possibly being TRBD1 (5 bases). This clonotype was obtained from a human donor who received an intestinal transplant. CDR3 protein: CASSQGQGRSEAFF. The CDR3 DNA sequence: TGCGCCAGCAGCCAAGGCCAGGGTAGGTCTGAAGCTTTCTTT.